The T cell receptor (beta chain) described here comes from a study of neurological immune-mediated disorders. Time point noted: longitudinal time-point 2. A 10-nucleotide random UMI tagged transcripts in template-switch 5'RACE cDNA synthesis. TCRdb passed the 5' RACE reads through MiXCR, listing each CDR3 protein once. The data contain 70,000 to 90,000 distinct CDR3 sequences, over 4.5% of them singletons. General study points: Sharing of CDR3 amino acid sequences among expanded clones across subjects was absent, suggesting private repertoires in all groups.

This clonotype came up many times. Its matching antigen is unknown. Sequencing input: PBMCs. This receptor was identified in a woman between 55 and 75 years old with multiple sclerosis.

The CDR3 loop reads CGGSDPKETQYF. Written as DNA, the CDR3 is TGCGGTGGGTCAGACCCAAAAGAGACCCAGTACTTC. V and J are TRBV29-1 and TRBJ2-5; D gene unclear. The CDR3 is 12 residues long. Germline assignment: CDR1 SQVTM and CDR2 ANQGSEA.